This T cell receptor (beta chain) derives from a study of Ad26.COV2.S vaccination and SARS-CoV-2 variants. General study findings and limits: Breadth of non-spike TCRs did not differ between vaccinees and placebo recipients. Reported findings describe substantial breadth in spike-specific CD8+ and CD4+ T cell responses following vaccination.

Clones were sequenced by immunoSEQ multiplex PCR, and TCRdb holds only the in-frame ones, with some missing. The table includes a few hundred thousand clones, around 86% detected once. On this clone itself: The antigen remains undetermined.

Treatment noted: some 20 received Ad26.COV2.S at low or high dose, single or two shots; 5 received placebo; per-sample allocation not given. Repertoires come from day 63 after the first vaccine or placebo injection. An adult donor aged 18-55 years was enrolled in Boston. This sequence was found in a person aged 18-65 years who received the Ad26.COV2.S COVID-19 vaccine or a placebo. The material sequenced was peripheral blood, taken in a trial of Ad26.COV2.S vaccine versus placebo.

CDR3: CASSFTGTGIDGTDTQYF. The CDR3 coding sequence is TGCGCCAGCAGCTTCACCGGGACAGGGATAGACGGCACAGATACGCAGTATTTT. The chain recombines TRBV5-1 with TRBJ2-3; 9 nucleotides line up with TRBD1. CDR1 and CDR2 (germline): SGHRS, YFSETQ. Trimming took 2 bases from V and 1 from J; bases not matched to a gene: 11. The CDR3 has 18 amino acids.